The subject of this entry is one TCR beta chain. Its antigen is not identified. PCR was performed a second time for roughly 7 to 12 cycles using a sample-barcoded 5' primer and a J-beta primer mix. TCRdb recomputed calls from the 5' RACE reads with MiXCR, one row per CDR3 protein. Here the sample spans roughly 1,500,000 distinct CDR3 sequences, approximately 38% being singletons. The record originates from a study of blood T cells in healthy people across ages. Study results and caveats: The unknown donor CMV status may have confounded expanded clonotype changes. More naive CD4+ cells and higher diversity were found in long-lived than in aged donors.

Between the trimmed V and J ends, which lost 10 bases and 3 bases, there was a span of 12 bases. Germline V CDR1 and CDR2: SNHLY, FYNNEI. CDR3 length: 12 amino acids. The sequenced sample was blood. The V call is TRBV2, the J call TRBJ2-5; TRBD2 might be the D (6 bases). This clonotype was sampled from a woman aged 18-29 years in good health. In nucleotides, the CDR3 is TGTGCCAACGGGGGAAATGAAGAGACCCAGTACTTC. The encoded protein is CANGGNEETQYF.